This T cell receptor beta chain is from a study of T-cell memory formation after mild COVID-19. Study-wide background: Largely, the TCR clusters proved donor specific. Study observations and caveats: Day 15 to 85 contractors were CD4/CD8 balanced; later expanders leaned CD4+. Some responding clones appeared in pre-infection memory, suggesting cross-reactive memory joined.

Points on this clonotype: The antigen is unknown.

Employing constant-segment primers, 5'RACE generated TCR alpha and TCR beta cDNA libraries bearing sample barcodes and UMIs. TCRdb processed the 5' RACE reads anew with MiXCR; each CDR3 protein has one entry. Seen here are roughly 300,000 distinct CDR3 sequences, 16% observed once, and the top ten hold approximately 25%. CDR1 is DFQATT, CDR2 SNEGSKA, per germline (reference sequence). V dropped 3 bases and J dropped 6 bases, with 5 bases sitting between them. CDR3 length: 11 residues. This clonotype was obtained from a man aged 18 to 30 who had mild COVID-19 (a few samples of this study predate the infection). Cell type and time point are not known. The chain is built from TRBV20-1 and TRBJ2-2; D may correspond to TRBD1 or TRBD2 (5 bases each). The sequencing sample was made of PBMCs or a T cell subset sorted from them (not recorded which). This CDR3 reads CSARGAGELFF. The CDR3 coding sequence is TGCAGTGCTAGGGGGGCCGGGGAGCTGTTTTTT.